A selection of T cell receptor beta chains follows, all from one sample in a study of cytomegalovirus exposure and HLA in healthy donors. The method was immunoSEQ multiplex PCR; TCRdb's version includes in-frame clones alone and lacks a portion of them. The table includes under 200,000 clones, more than 75% detected once. Sequences were obtained from PBMCs. These receptors originate from a girl aged 2-10 years in good health and CMV-seropositive. The CDR3 runs from the conserved cysteine through the conserved F or W. D genes are given only for firm matches. The size entry is marked missing in some rows and otherwise reads once, few, many or a size class.

CDR3: CASSLPISETQYF; DNA: TGTGCCAGCAGCCTCCCAATCAGTGAGACCCAGTACTTC; J: TRBJ2-5; D: .; V: TRBV5-6; size: .
CDR3: CASSKDPETGRHGENTIYF; DNA: TGTGCTAGCAGTAAAGACCCCGAGACAGGGAGACATGGAGAAAACACCATATATTTT; J: TRBJ1-3; D: TRBD1; V: TRBV7-7; size: .
CDR3: CSVLTLPGNTIYF; DNA: TGCAGCGTCCTAACCTTGCCCGGAAACACCATATATTTT; J: TRBJ1-3; D: .; V: TRBV29-1; size: once
CDR3: CASSGGDRVAQTQYF; DNA: TGTGCCAGCAGCGGAGGGGACAGGGTGGCGCAGACCCAGTACTTC; J: TRBJ2-5; D: TRBD1; V: TRBV5-4; size: .
CDR3: CASSFPGGKGDTQYF; DNA: TGCGCCAGCAGCTTTCCAGGGGGAAAAGGAGATACGCAGTATTTT; J: TRBJ2-3; D: TRBD1; V: TRBV5-1; size: .
CDR3: CASSKGETGGYNEQFF; DNA: TGTGCCAGCAGTAAAGGGGAGACAGGGGGCTACAATGAGCAGTTCTTC; J: TRBJ2-1; D: TRBD1; V: TRBV28; size: .
CDR3: CASEGVTGANVLTF; DNA: TGTGCCAGCGAGGGAGTAACGGGGGCCAACGTCCTGACTTTC; J: TRBJ2-6; D: .; V: TRBV6-6; size: .
CDR3: CASSPLGLAGGAGELFF; DNA: TGCGCCAGCAGCCCCCTCGGACTAGCGGGAGGGGCCGGGGAGCTGTTTTTT; J: TRBJ2-2; D: TRBD2; V: TRBV4-1; size: .
CDR3: CSGSGTDTQYF; DNA: TGCAGCGGTAGCGGGACAGATACGCAGTATTTT; J: TRBJ2-3; D: TRBD2; V: TRBV20-1; size: few
CDR3: CASSRIDRGETQYF; DNA: TGTGCCAGCAGTAGAATCGACAGGGGAGAGACCCAGTACTTC; J: TRBJ2-5; D: TRBD1; V: TRBV28; size: .
CDR3: CAWSPRTRQGREAFF; DNA: TGTGCCTGGAGTCCCCGGACCAGACAGGGGAGGGAAGCTTTCTTT; J: TRBJ1-1; D: TRBD1; V: TRBV30; size: .
CDR3: CASSLVPGAATDTQYF; DNA: TGTGCCAGCAGCTTAGTGCCAGGGGCAGCTACAGATACGCAGTATTTT; J: TRBJ2-3; D: .; V: TRBV11-2; size: once
CDR3: CAWSVLGGPNYGYTF; DNA: TGTGCCTGGAGTGTATTGGGGGGACCTAACTATGGCTACACCTTC; J: TRBJ1-2; D: .; V: TRBV30; size: .
CDR3: CASSLGTGGSYNEQFF; DNA: TGCGCCAGCAGCTTGGGGACAGGGGGGAGTTACAATGAGCAGTTCTTC; J: TRBJ2-1; D: TRBD1; V: TRBV5-1; size: .
CDR3: CASSTGLGQPQHF; DNA: TGCGCCAGCAGTACAGGGCTGGGTCAGCCCCAGCATTTT; J: TRBJ1-5; D: .; V: TRBV10-2; size: .
CDR3: CASSYSARNYNEQFF; DNA: TGTGCCAGCAGTTACTCGGCACGAAATTACAATGAGCAGTTCTTC; J: TRBJ2-1; D: .; V: TRBV6-5; size: .
CDR3: CASSREGGADTQYF; DNA: TGCGCCAGCAGCCGGGAGGGAGGGGCAGATACGCAGTATTTT; J: TRBJ2-3; D: TRBD2; V: TRBV5-1; size: .
CDR3: CASSFALGTRINEQFF; DNA: TGTGCCAGCAGTTTCGCCCTAGGAACGAGGATCAATGAGCAGTTCTTC; J: TRBJ2-1; D: .; V: TRBV27; size: .
CDR3: CASSFWGRESTDTQYF; DNA: TGTGCCAGCAGTTTCTGGGGGCGGGAGAGCACAGATACGCAGTATTTT; J: TRBJ2-3; D: .; V: TRBV28; size: few
CDR3: CSAEEGSGYTF; DNA: TGCAGTGCCGAGGAGGGGAGTGGCTACACCTTC; J: TRBJ1-2; D: .; V: TRBV20-1; size: .
CDR3: CASRAAEGSYEQYF; DNA: TGCGCCAGCAGGGCCGCCGAGGGATCCTACGAGCAGTACTTC; J: TRBJ2-7; D: .; V: TRBV5-1; size: once
CDR3: CASSLGAGGRNIQYF; DNA: TGTGCTAGCAGCTTAGGAGCGGGAGGACGGAACATTCAGTACTTC; J: TRBJ2-4; D: TRBD2; V: TRBV7-7; size: .
CDR3: CASSLTNDFGLAPAEQYF; DNA: TGTGCCAGCAGTTTAACAAACGACTTCGGACTAGCGCCGGCCGAGCAGTACTTC; J: TRBJ2-7; D: TRBD2; V: TRBV11-2; size: .
CDR3: CASSQKREGPETQYF; DNA: TGTGCCAGCAGTCAAAAGCGGGAGGGCCCGGAGACCCAGTACTTC; J: TRBJ2-5; D: TRBD2; V: TRBV27; size: .
CDR3: CAQGGGTEEKLFF; DNA: TGTGCCCAAGGGGGGGGTACAGAGGAAAAACTGTTTTTT; J: TRBJ1-4; D: .; V: TRBV30; size: .
CDR3: CASSLGGDRGYEQYF; DNA: TGTGCCAGCAGCTTAGGAGGGGACAGGGGGTACGAGCAGTACTTC; J: TRBJ2-7; D: TRBD1; V: TRBV7-8; size: once
CDR3: CASSFSSDTQYF; DNA: TGTGCCAGCAGCTTTTCGTCAGATACGCAGTATTTT; J: TRBJ2-3; D: .; V: TRBV7-3; size: .
CDR3: CASSLMQRASGRRSTDTQYF; DNA: TGTGCCAGCAGTTTGATGCAGAGGGCTAGCGGGAGACGCTCCACAGATACGCAGTATTTT; J: TRBJ2-3; D: TRBD2; V: TRBV28; size: .
CDR3: CASSPSASTDTQYF; DNA: TGTGCCAGCAGCCCTAGCGCTAGCACAGATACGCAGTATTTT; J: TRBJ2-3; D: .; V: TRBV9; size: .
CDR3: CASSSPDSSYEQYF; DNA: TGTGCCAGTAGTAGCCCGGACAGCTCCTACGAGCAGTACTTC; J: TRBJ2-7; D: .; V: TRBV19; size: once
CDR3: CAWGTGTTYF; DNA: .; J: TRBJ2-5; D: .; V: TRBV30; size: .
CDR3: CASSREEIFDGTTGELFF; DNA: TGCGCCAGCAGCCGAGAGGAAATTTTCGACGGGACAACCGGGGAGCTGTTTTTT; J: TRBJ2-2; D: .; V: TRBV4-1; size: .
CDR3: CAISGSGGPYNEQFF; DNA: TGTGCCATCAGTGGATCAGGGGGGCCCTACAATGAGCAGTTCTTC; J: TRBJ2-1; D: .; V: TRBV10-3; size: .
CDR3: CASSPPVTQGQMGVQAFF; DNA: TGTGCCAGCAGTCCCCCGGTTACCCAGGGACAGATGGGAGTACAAGCTTTCTTT; J: TRBJ1-1; D: TRBD1; V: TRBV28; size: .
CDR3: CASSYMVSGRGEQYF; DNA: TGTGCCAGCAGTTACATGGTTAGCGGGAGGGGTGAGCAGTACTTC; J: TRBJ2-5; D: TRBD2; V: TRBV6-6; size: .
CDR3: CSVEEGGPEAFF; DNA: TGCAGCGTTGAAGAAGGAGGGCCTGAAGCTTTCTTT; J: TRBJ1-1; D: .; V: TRBV29-1; size: few
CDR3: CASRRTGNEQYF; DNA: TGCGCCAGCAGGAGGACAGGGAACGAGCAGTACTTC; J: TRBJ2-7; D: TRBD1; V: TRBV10-1; size: .
CDR3: CASSLLTTTGNTIYF; DNA: TGTGCCAGCAGTTTACTCACAACTACTGGAAACACCATATATTTT; J: TRBJ1-3; D: .; V: TRBV6-5; size: .
CDR3: CASRHTIYNEQFF; DNA: TGTGCCAGCAGGCATACAATCTACAATGAGCAGTTCTTC; J: TRBJ2-1; D: .; V: TRBV25-1; size: .
CDR3: CASSSRDRVTYEQYF; DNA: TGTGCCAGCAGCTCCCGGGACAGGGTAACCTACGAGCAGTACTTC; J: TRBJ2-7; D: TRBD1; V: TRBV7-9; size: once